This T cell receptor (beta chain) emerged from a study of cytomegalovirus exposure and HLA in healthy donors. Whole-study context: As an earlier analysis found, 180 million or so T cells yielded 90 million to 140 million unique TCR beta sequences. HLA-typed donors were the source of about 85 million unique TCRs held in an early data release. General study points: The study recorded around 160 TCR beta chains that were cytomegalovirus-associated. It was assumed in the presence/absence analyses that sequencing depth was roughly uniform across donors.

Details on this clone: The antigen remains undetermined.

V was cut by 1 base and J by 8 bases, with 11 bases left in between. This CDR3 has 13 residues. The germline V gene has CDR1 SEHNR and CDR2 FQNEAQ (reference sequence). The PCR used 60 Vbeta and 13 Jbeta primers. TCRdb keeps only in-frame clones here, not all; method: immunoSEQ multiplex PCR. Listed are tens of thousands of clones; approximately 15% falls within the top ten. The source material was PBMCs. The origin of this receptor is a male donor in good health and CMV-seropositive. The chain uses TRBV7-9 and TRBJ1-2; unclear D gene. The CDR3 protein is CASSLDGRGGYTF. The CDR3 DNA is TGTGCCAGCAGCTTAGATGGACGAGGGGGCTACACCTTC.